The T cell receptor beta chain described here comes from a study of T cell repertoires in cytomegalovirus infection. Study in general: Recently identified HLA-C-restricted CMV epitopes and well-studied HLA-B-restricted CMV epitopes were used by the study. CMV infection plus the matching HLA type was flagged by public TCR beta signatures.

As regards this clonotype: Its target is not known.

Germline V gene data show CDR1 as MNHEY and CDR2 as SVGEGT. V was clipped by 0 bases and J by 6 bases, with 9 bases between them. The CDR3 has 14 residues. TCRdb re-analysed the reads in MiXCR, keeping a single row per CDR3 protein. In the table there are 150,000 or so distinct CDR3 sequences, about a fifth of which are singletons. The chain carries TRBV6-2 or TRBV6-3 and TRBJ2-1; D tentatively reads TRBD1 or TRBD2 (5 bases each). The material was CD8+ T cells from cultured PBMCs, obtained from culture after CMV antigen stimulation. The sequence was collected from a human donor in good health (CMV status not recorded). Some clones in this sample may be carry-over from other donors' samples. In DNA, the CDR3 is TGTGCCAGCAGTTACTCAAGGGACCTCAATGAGCAGTTCTTC. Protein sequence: CASSYSRDLNEQFF.